This T cell receptor delta chain was captured in a study of DNA immune sequencing with unique molecular identifiers (dated by TCRdb to the early 2020s). General notes on the study: Using immunomagnetic cell separation, gammadelta T cells were enriched from buffy coats, and the genomic DNA of these cells was sequenced. Fluorescence-activated cell sorting was used to enrich gammadelta T cells from PBMC of fewer than 12 healthy individuals. To compare enriched with non-enriched material, about 100 ng of enriched gammadelta T-cell DNA and approximately 0.94 ug of non-enriched PBMC DNA were sequenced. An ultrasensitive DNA-based TRD repertoire sequencing method using PCR-introduced unique molecular identifiers was developed and validated in the study. The method was validated on synthetic reference molecules and on blood samples from healthy individuals. Donors were healthy individuals, with 9 to 10 donors profiled from sorted peripheral blood gammadelta T cells. The study at large found these results: Novel TRD sequences not targeted by the primers cannot be detected by the primer-based approach. TRD repertoire diversity varied between healthy donors, with several donors highly oligoclonal where top 5 clonotypes exceeded half of productive molecules. Among clonotypes in healthy donors, the most frequent TRD rearrangement was TRDV2 paired with TRDJ1.

The CDR3, from cysteine to phenylalanine, totals 18 residues. Only the CDR3 portion is preserved as DNA: 54 bases, with reading frame beginning at the first base. The junction shows trimming of 1 base on V and 0 bases on J, and the gene matches do not reach 10 bases of it. CDR1 GEAIGNYY and CDR2 EKD are derived from the germline V gene. By its share of the sample, this clone is large (0.1 to 1%). What this receptor recognizes is not known. No much larger clone exists at a distance of one base, and base qualities are not known. Other DNA sequences from this sample encode an identical CDR3 as well. The library relied on multiplex PCR. Genomic DNA was amplified with a 32-plex assay using primers for all 8 TRDV and 4 TRDJ genes covering the CDR3. A 12-nucleotide UMI was attached over roughly 3 barcoding PCR cycles, and a second PCR was then run with Illumina adapter primers. AMPure XP beads were used to purify the libraries, and library quality was checked on a Fragment Analyzer using the HS NGS Fragment kit. An Illumina MiniSeq mid-output kit with roughly 19% PhiX and 150 cycles of paired-end reads was used for sequencing. Under the source paper's analysis protocol: MIGEC version 1.2.9 was used to process reads, grouping reads by UMI and building error-corrected consensus sequences. Post-processing used modified VDJtools version 1.2.1 scripts and the tcR R package. In TCRdb, clones were called once more from the public reads by CATT, and rows of identical DNA were later combined. These V and J calls are TCRdb output, not the study's own analysis. The sample table lists 2,000 or so delta-chain clones, 6.2% of them with a count of one. About 56% of the sample is in the top ten clones.

The chain is encoded by TRDV2 joined to TRDJ1; 10 bases in between match TRDD3. Input material: gamma-delta T cells from buffy coat blood. The sequence was collected from a human donor in good health. The CDR3 region has the sequence CACDTLLGDLDNTDKLIF. The base sequence is TGTGCCTGTGACACTTTACTGGGGGATCTCGACAACACCGATAAACTCATCTTT.